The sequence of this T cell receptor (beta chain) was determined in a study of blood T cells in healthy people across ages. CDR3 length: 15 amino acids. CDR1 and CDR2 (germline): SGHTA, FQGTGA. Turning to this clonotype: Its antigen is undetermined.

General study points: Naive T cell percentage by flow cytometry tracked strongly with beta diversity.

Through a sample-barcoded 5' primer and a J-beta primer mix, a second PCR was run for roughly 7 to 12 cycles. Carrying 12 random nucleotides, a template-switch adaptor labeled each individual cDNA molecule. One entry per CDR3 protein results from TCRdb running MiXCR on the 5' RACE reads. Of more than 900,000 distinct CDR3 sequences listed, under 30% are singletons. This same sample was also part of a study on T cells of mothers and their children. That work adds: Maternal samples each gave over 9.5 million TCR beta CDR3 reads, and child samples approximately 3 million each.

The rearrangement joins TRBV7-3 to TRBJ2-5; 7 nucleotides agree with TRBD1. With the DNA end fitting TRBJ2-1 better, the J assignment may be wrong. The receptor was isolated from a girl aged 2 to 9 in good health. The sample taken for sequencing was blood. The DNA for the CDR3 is TGTGCCAGCAGCACCGGACAGGTTGGTTTGGATGAGCAGTTCTTC. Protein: CASSTGQVGLDEQFF.